The 30 T cell receptor beta chains given below trace back to one sample, sequenced in a study of blood T cells in healthy people across ages. Combining a sample-barcoded 5' primer with a J-beta primer mix, a second PCR ran for roughly 7 to 12 cycles. Via MiXCR, TCRdb re-called the 5' RACE reads, giving one row per CDR3 protein. The sample lists 800,000 or so distinct CDR3 sequences; approximately 25% were seen once. This same sample was also part of a study on T cells of mothers and their children.

The sequenced material came from blood. The receptors come from a boy aged 5 to 17 in good health.

The rearrangement links TRBV29-1 to TRBJ2-4; TRBD1 agrees at 10 bases. Per germline, CDR1 SQVTM and CDR2 ANQGSEA. The CDR3 extends over 14 amino acids. Unmatched junction bases numbered 4, after V lost 6 bases and J lost 2 bases. The CDR3 sequence: CSVRQGASKNIQYF. The DNA for the CDR3 is TGCAGCGTGAGACAGGGGGCTTCCAAAAACATTCAGTACTTC.

This clonotype occurred a few times. The V gene is TRBV24-1, the J gene TRBJ2-5, with TRBD2 identical over 7 bases. V shed 4 bases, J shed 2 bases, and the junction held 6 bases outside the gene matches. The V gene's germline CDR1 is KGHDR and CDR2 SFDVKD. The CDR3 length is 15 residues. The CDR3 region has the DNA TGTGCCACCAGTGACCGGACTAGTCTACAAGAGACCCAGTACTTC. This gives the protein CATSDRTSLQETQYF.

The chain links TRBV20-1 to TRBJ1-5, with 8 bases that match TRBD1. The germline gives CDR1 DFQATT, CDR2 SNEGSKA (reference sequence). The CDR3 spans 13 residues. V was clipped by 3 bases and J by 5 bases; unmatched bases: 3. DNA of the CDR3: TGCAGTGCTAGCAAGGACAGGGATCAGCCCCAGCATTTT. It yields the protein CSASKDRDQPQHF.

The sample holds a few counts of this clonotype. The V gene is TRBV7-8, the J gene TRBJ2-6, with D maybe TRBD2 (5 bases). Germline CDR1 and CDR2: SGHVS and FQNEAQ. V lost 2 bases to trimming and J lost 1 base, with 9 bases between them. The CDR3 has 16 amino acids. The CDR3 protein is CASSLRGQSGANVLTF. CDR3 sequence (DNA): TGTGCCAGCAGCTTACGAGGGCAATCTGGGGCCAACGTCCTGACTTTC.

This sequence joins TRBV5-1 and TRBJ2-7; 10 positions agree with TRBD2. The junction had 6 bases not matched to a gene; V was cut back by 0 bases and J by 6 bases. The germline V gene has CDR1 SGHRS and CDR2 YFSETQ. The CDR3 extends over 15 amino acids. CDR3 amino acids: CASSLVASGSAEQYF. CDR3 coding DNA: TGCGCCAGCAGCTTGGTGGCTAGCGGGAGCGCCGAGCAGTACTTC.

The table lists this clonotype with many counts. This chain links TRBV6-1 with TRBJ2-5, with 7 positions matching TRBD1. The CDR3 covers 13 residues. The junction had 1 base not matched to a gene; V was cut back by 6 bases and J by 0 bases. In germline, CDR1 is MNHNS, CDR2 SASEGT. The CDR3 bases are TGTGCCAGCAGGACAGGGTACCAAGAGACCCAGTACTTC. Its protein product is CASRTGYQETQYF.

V usage is TRBV20-1 and J usage is TRBJ1-1; D is ambiguous. V gave up 6 bases and J gave up 1 base, with 6 bases separating them. Looked up from germline, CDR1 is DFQATT and CDR2 is SNEGSKA (reference sequence). The CDR3 totals 11 residues. The CDR3 nucleotides are TGCAGTGCCGTTAAGAACACTGAAGCTTTCTTT. Translated: CSAVKNTEAFF.

The chain combines TRBV7-2 with TRBJ1-2; D is possibly TRBD1 (6 bases). V was cut by 5 bases and J by 4 bases, with 11 bases left in between. The CDR3 has 13 residues. Germline CDR1 is SGHTA and CDR2 is FQGNSA. The CDR3 sequence is CASSPEGGYGYTF. CDR3 nucleotides: TGTGCCAGCAGCCCCGAAGGGGGCTATGGCTACACCTTC.

CDR3 sequence reads: CASSLARDRKETQYF. The CDR3 coding sequence is TGCGCCAGCAGCTTGGCTAGGGACAGGAAAGAGACCCAGTACTTC. The chain links TRBV5-1 to TRBJ2-5; the match to TRBD1 covers 8 bases. Looked up from germline, CDR1 is SGHRS and CDR2 is YFSETQ. V shed 0 bases, J shed 3 bases, and the junction held 4 bases outside the gene matches. The CDR3 contains 15 residues.

This clonotype was counted between two and nine times. The rearrangement joins TRBV12-3 or TRBV12-4 to TRBJ1-4, with TRBD1 as a possible D gene (6 bases). Trimming removed 5 bases at V and 7 bases at J, with 11 bases between. The CDR3 loop spans 13 amino acids. The CDR3 DNA reads as TGTGCCAGCAGTCTCCGGGACACTGAAAAACTGTTTTTT. It translates to CASSLRDTEKLFF.

This chain joins TRBV4-2 and TRBJ2-1, with TRBD2 matching over 9 bases. Looked up from germline, CDR1 is LGHNA and CDR2 is YNFKEQ. J gave up 2 bases and V 2 bases, and 7 bases lay outside the gene matches. There are 17 residues in the CDR3. CDR3: CASSQIAGAGTYNEQFF. CDR3 in DNA: TGTGCCAGCAGCCAAATAGCGGGAGCAGGCACCTACAATGAGCAGTTCTTC.

The gene calls are TRBV25-1 and TRBJ2-2, with 9 bases aligning to TRBD1. The germline V gene has CDR1 MGHDK and CDR2 SYGVNS. CDR3 length: 15 residues. Trimming at V came to 7 bases and at J to 5 bases, leaving 8 bases not matched to a gene. CDR3 coding DNA: TGTGCCAGCAACCCCGGGACAGGGTGGACCGGGGAGCTGTTTTTT. As protein: CASNPGTGWTGELFF. The variable domain in full, completed from reference TRBV25-1 and TRBJ2-2, reads EADIYQTPRYLVIGTGKKITLECSQTMGHDKMYWYQQDPGMELHLIHYSYGVNSTEKGDLSSESTVSRIRTEHFPLTLESARPSHTSQYLCASNPGTGWTGELFFGEGSRLTVL.

The CDR3 DNA sequence: TGTGCCAGAGGGACAGGGATTGAAGCTTTCTTT. This translates into CARGTGIEAFF. The V call is TRBV2, the J call TRBJ1-1; the match to TRBD1 covers 9 bases. The V gene end was trimmed by 9 bases and the J gene end by 7 bases; junction bases not matched to a gene: 3. The CDR3 contains 11 residues. Germline assignment: CDR1 SNHLY and CDR2 FYNNEI.

This clonotype was found a few times. The chain has TRBV6-1 and TRBJ2-1, with a tentative D call TRBD2 (6 bases). The DNA matches TRBJ2-7 better at its end, which makes the J call doubtful. CDR3 length: 16 amino acids. Germline values: CDR1 MNHNS, CDR2 SASEGT. CDR3 sequence reads: CASSPSRDSVIYEQYF. As DNA, the CDR3 is TGTGCCAGCAGCCCATCCCGGGACTCCGTAATCTACGAGCAGTACTTC.

This clonotype has just a few counts. The chain recombines TRBV6-2 or TRBV6-3 with TRBJ2-4; 9 bases agree with TRBD1. The V segment lost 6 bases and the J segment 2 bases; nucleotides outside the gene matches: 14. The germline V gene encodes CDR1 MNHEY and CDR2 SVGEGT. The CDR3 extends over 18 amino acids. The CDR3, as DNA: TGTGCCAGCAGCCCCCTCCTGGGACAGGGCCCCTCCAAAAACATTCAGTACTTC. Its protein is CASSPLLGQGPSKNIQYF.

V and J are TRBV15 and TRBJ2-1; D is unclear. The germline V and J ends were trimmed by 3 bases and 8 bases, with 14 bases remaining between them. Germline lookup yields CDR1 LNHNV and CDR2 YYDKDF (reference sequence). The CDR3 covers 14 residues. CDR3 protein: CATSRTGRPDEQFF. DNA for the CDR3: TGTGCCACCAGCAGGACCGGTCGGCCTGATGAGCAGTTCTTC.

The V and J genes are TRBV9 and TRBJ2-7; possibly TRBD1 or TRBD2 for D (7 bases each). The CDR3 contains 15 residues. CDR1 and CDR2 from the germline V gene are SGDLS and YYNGEE. Trimming left V 0 bases short and J 3 bases short, with 13 bases between. This chain's CDR3 is CASSVAGGVYYEQYF. The CDR3 DNA sequence: TGTGCCAGCAGCGTAGCAGGGGGGGTATACTACGAGCAGTACTTC.

The V call is TRBV11-2, the J call TRBJ2-3, with D possibly called TRBD1 or TRBD2 (5 bases each). The CDR3 covers 14 residues. From germline, CDR1 is SGHAT and CDR2 FQNNGV. V was pared by 4 bases and J by 8 bases, with 16 bases between. CDR3 nucleotides: TGTGCCAGCAGCTCCGGGACCGGGCAGGGTACGCAGTATTTT. It yields the protein CASSSGTGQGTQYF.

This chain joins TRBV7-3 and TRBJ1-1; possibly TRBD1 for D (6 bases). Germline V gene sequence: CDR1 SGHTA, CDR2 FQGTGA. V lost 3 bases and J lost 0, with 11 bases in between. This CDR3 has 15 amino acids. CDR3 amino acids: CASSFKGGLNTEAFF. As DNA, the CDR3 is TGTGCCAGCAGCTTTAAAGGGGGTTTGAACACTGAAGCTTTCTTT.

The chain links TRBV7-8 to TRBJ1-3; D is unclear. V was cut by 5 bases and J by 0 bases, with 11 bases left in between. CDR1 is SGHVS, CDR2 FQNEAQ, per germline. The CDR3 runs 15 residues. CDR3 sequence: CASSQDGNSGNTIYF. For the CDR3, the DNA is TGTGCCAGCAGCCAGGACGGCAACTCTGGAAACACCATATATTTT.

This clonotype was found a few times. The chain is built from TRBV7-2 and TRBJ1-6, with a weak D call TRBD1 (5 bases). Trimming removed 4 bases from V and 5 bases from J, with 18 bases in between. From germline, CDR1 is SGHTA and CDR2 FQGNSA. This CDR3 has 17 residues. The CDR3 spells CASSYGPPGKNNSPLHF. The CDR3 DNA reads as TGTGCCAGCAGCTACGGCCCCCCAGGGAAAAATAATTCACCCCTCCACTTT.

This clonotype was observed a few times. The CDR3 region has the DNA TGCAGCGTTGAAAGACAGGGGCTGGGGGAGACCCAGTACTTC. The encoded protein is CSVERQGLGETQYF. The gene calls are TRBV29-1 and TRBJ2-5, with 8 bases fitting TRBD1. The CDR3 is made up of 14 amino acids. V was clipped by 2 bases and J by 5 bases; unmatched bases: 7. Germline CDR1 and CDR2: SQVTM and ANQGSEA.

V is TRBV6-5 and J is TRBJ1-1; the D gene is possibly TRBD1 (5 bases). Germline V gene data show CDR1 as MNHEY and CDR2 as SVGAGI. This CDR3 contains 10 residues. Trimming left V 10 bases short and J 7 bases short, with 10 bases between. The CDR3, as DNA: TGTGCCACCTTCCAGGGTGAAGCTTTCTTT. Amino acid sequence: CATFQGEAFF.

The sample holds a few counts of this clonotype. This chain connects TRBV4-3 to TRBJ1-5; no firm D call. Germline lookup yields CDR1 LGHNA and CDR2 YSLEER. V lost 0 bases and J 0 bases, leaving 12 bases between the germline ends. The CDR3 length is 17 residues. In nucleotides, the CDR3 is TGCGCCAGCAGCCAAGACGCCTCGGGTACTAGCAATCAGCCCCAGCATTTT. Translation: CASSQDASGTSNQPQHF.

The chain employs TRBV27 and TRBJ1-2, with no clear D. Trimming shortened V by 5 bases and J by 5 bases, and 15 bases separated the two germline ends. Per the germline V gene, CDR1 is MNHEY and CDR2 is SMNVEV (reference sequence). The CDR3 sequence is 14 residues long. CDR3: CASSLRAGGYGYTF. CDR3 coding DNA: TGTGCCAGCAGTCTGAGGGCGGGAGGATATGGCTACACCTTC.

The V gene is TRBV7-2, the J gene TRBJ1-6; D is undetermined. This CDR3 has 15 residues. V gave up 4 bases and J gave up 7 bases, with 14 bases separating them. CDR1 is SGHTA and CDR2 is FQGNSA in the germline V gene. The CDR3, as DNA: TGTGCCAGCAGCTCCCTCCCCGGGGTAAATTCACCCCTCCACTTT. Translating gives CASSSLPGVNSPLHF. Looking up the rest from reference TRBV7-2 and TRBJ1-6 gives the full variable domain: GAGVSQSPSNKVTEKGKDVELRCDPISGHTALYWYRQSLGQGLEFLIYFQGNSAPDKSGLPSDRFSAERTGGSVSTLTIQRTQQEDSAVYLCASSSLPGVNSPLHFGNGTRLTVT.

CDR3 DNA sequence: TGTGCCAGCAGCTTAGTGCTGCCCCGGATCAATGAGCAGTTCTTC. This sequence encodes CASSLVLPRINEQFF. The chain couples TRBV7-2 to TRBJ2-1; D call uncertain. Trimming cost V 1 base and J 6 bases, with 13 bases left between them. The V gene's germline CDR1 is SGHTA and CDR2 FQGNSA. CDR3 length equals 15 residues.

This clonotype appeared a few times. The chain links TRBV6-2 or TRBV6-3 to TRBJ2-1; 10 nucleotides line up with TRBD2. The CDR3 loop spans 16 amino acids. V dropped 2 bases and J dropped 6; count of bases not matched to a gene: 7. Germline-derived CDR1 and CDR2 are MNHEY and SVGEGT. DNA for the CDR3: TGTGCCAGCAGTTACCCTGGGACTAGCGTGTCCAATGAGCAGTTCTTC. Its protein is CASSYPGTSVSNEQFF.

The table lists this clonotype with many counts. The chain combines TRBV4-3 with TRBJ1-1; D not resolved. The germline V and J ends were trimmed by 1 base and 4 bases, with 7 bases remaining between them. Germline V gene data show CDR1 as LGHNA and CDR2 as YSLEER. There are 13 residues in the CDR3. The CDR3 DNA reads as TGCGCCAGCAGCCAAGGCGCCCGCACTGAAGCTTTCTTT. Protein: CASSQGARTEAFF.

The chain couples TRBV6-2 or TRBV6-3 to TRBJ2-5; 8 bases agree with TRBD2. Germline CDR1 MNHEY, CDR2 SVGEGT. With 7 bases clipped from V and 5 bases from J, the junction kept 6 bases outside the gene matches. The CDR3 spans 13 residues. The CDR3 region is CASTAGGVETQYF. The CDR3 nucleotides are TGTGCCAGCACGGCGGGAGGTGTTGAGACCCAGTACTTC.